The 26 T cell receptor beta chains below were found in one sample sequenced in a study of blood T cell repertoires in COVID-19. The protocol was immunoSEQ multiplex PCR, while the TCRdb copy is restricted to in-frame clones and leaves out a portion. The sample contains some 180,000 clones, 76% of which appear only once. The sequencing sample was made of peripheral blood. Receptors originate from a woman aged 45-59 years with active or convalescent COVID-19.

J is TRBJ2-3 and V is TRBV6-2 or TRBV6-3, with a possible D match to TRBD2 (6 bases). The CDR3 covers 14 residues. Germline assignment: CDR1 MNHEY and CDR2 SVGEGT. V was clipped by 6 bases and J by 1 base, with 11 bases between them. The chain's CDR3 is CASSTASGTDTQYF. As DNA, the CDR3 is TGTGCCAGCAGCACCGCTAGCGGCACAGATACGCAGTATTTT.

The J gene is TRBJ2-3, the V gene TRBV7-8, with a tentative D call TRBD2 (5 bases). The CDR3 is 16 amino acids. In germline, CDR1 is SGHVS, CDR2 FQNEAQ. The germline V and J ends were trimmed by 5 bases and 0 bases, with 15 bases remaining between them. The CDR3 protein is CASSPIRTLSTDTQYF. CDR3 nucleotide sequence: TGTGCCAGCAGCCCGATCAGGACTTTAAGCACAGATACGCAGTATTTT.

V usage is TRBV6-5 and J usage is TRBJ2-7; tentatively, D is TRBD2 (6 bases). The CDR3 contains 15 residues. Between the trimmed V and J ends, which lost 7 bases and 3 bases, there was a span of 19 bases. Germline CDR1 MNHEY, CDR2 SVGAGI. The DNA of the CDR3 is TGTGCCAGCAATTCCCAAGGGGCGGGAAACTACGAGCAGTACTTC. Residues: CASNSQGAGNYEQYF.

This clone was seen repeatedly, ten times or more. V is TRBV4-2 and J is TRBJ2-7, with 8 bases identical to TRBD2. The CDR3 sequence is 13 residues long. V was pared by 3 bases and J by 5 bases, with 3 bases of the junction left unmatched. Germline CDR1 reads LGHNA; CDR2 reads YNFKEQ. The CDR3 bases are TGTGCCAGCAGCCACGGGGGGGCTAACGAGCAGTACTTC. This encodes CASSHGGANEQYF.

This clone was seen just once. This chain links TRBV7-3 with TRBJ2-1, with TRBD2 matching 9 bases. The CDR3 consists of 13 residues. The V gene's germline CDR1 is SGHTA and CDR2 FQGTGA. J was trimmed by 13 bases and V by 5 bases; bases with no gene match: 9. The CDR3 spells CASSPHSGGYQFF. CDR3 DNA sequence: TGTGCCAGCAGCCCCCATAGCGGGGGATATCAGTTCTTC.

This chain links TRBV1 with TRBJ1-2. TRBV1 is designated a pseudogene. This CDR3 has 14 residues. The CDR3 DNA sequence: TGCACCAGTGGTATTGGAGGGATCAACTATGGCTACACCTTC. Its translation: CTSGIGGINYGYTF.

J is TRBJ1-2 and V is TRBV6-5, with a tentative D call TRBD1 (5 bases). The V and J ends lost 7 bases and 6 bases respectively, with 15 bases between them. This CDR3 spans 13 amino acids. Germline CDR1 and CDR2: MNHEY and SVGAGI. The CDR3 spells CASTKLQGDGYTF. The CDR3 DNA sequence: TGTGCCAGCACCAAACTCCAAGGGGATGGCTACACCTTC.

The V and J genes are TRBV29-1 and TRBJ1-1; the D gene is possibly TRBD1 (5 bases). Germline CDR1 is SQVTM and CDR2 is ANQGSEA. The CDR3 has 15 amino acids. V was cut by 2 bases and J by 0 bases, with 13 bases left in between. CDR3 sequence (DNA): TGCAGCGTTGAACATATCGGGGGTATGAACACTGAAGCTTTCTTT. It codes for CSVEHIGGMNTEAFF.

The chain carries TRBV19 and TRBJ1-2; TRBD1 matches 7 bases. The V and J ends lost 4 bases and 4 bases, in that order; junction bases with no gene match: 15. From germline, CDR1 is LNHDA and CDR2 SQIVND (reference sequence). CDR3 length equals 17 residues. CDR3 nucleotides: TGTGCCAGTAGTACCTGGACAGGCCTACAACCCACCTATGGCTACACCTTC. Translation gives CASSTWTGLQPTYGYTF.

The J gene is TRBJ1-6, the V gene TRBV7-2, with a weak D call TRBD1 (5 bases). This CDR3 contains 15 residues. CDR1 and CDR2 from the germline V gene are SGHTA and FQGNSA. Between the trimmed V and J ends, which lost 5 bases and 9 bases, there was a span of 17 bases. CDR3 sequence reads: CASSRRQSDGSPLHF. The DNA for the CDR3 is TGTGCCAGCAGCAGGCGACAGAGTGACGGTTCACCCCTCCACTTT.

V usage is TRBV7-2 and J usage is TRBJ2-2, with D unclear. The CDR3 runs to 16 residues. Trimming pared 1 base from V and 5 bases from J, leaving 14 bases between. Germline V gene lookup returns CDR1 SGHTA and CDR2 FQGNSA. The CDR3 loop is CASSLEFGRITGELFF. The CDR3 nucleotides are TGTGCCAGCAGCTTAGAATTCGGCAGGATAACCGGGGAGCTGTTTTTT.

A few counts support this clone. The chain carries TRBV20-1 and TRBJ1-2; TRBD1 is a possible D gene (6 bases). Germline V CDR1 and CDR2: DFQATT, SNEGSKA (reference sequence). The CDR3 consists of 13 residues. V was trimmed by 3 bases and J by 8 bases, leaving 16 bases between them. The CDR3 DNA reads TGCAGTGCTAGTTCAGGGGATTCGTGGGGCTACACCTTC. Translation gives CSASSGDSWGYTF.

The V call is TRBV6-1, the J call TRBJ1-1; 7 bases are shared with TRBD1. The CDR3 has 14 amino acids. Losses at the gene ends were 5 bases for V and 1 base for J; bases not matched to a gene: 4. The germline V gene has CDR1 MNHNS and CDR2 SASEGT. CDR3 loop: CASSPRTGNTEAFF. CDR3 nucleotides: TGTGCCAGCAGTCCGAGGACAGGGAACACTGAAGCTTTCTTT.

The J gene is TRBJ2-7, the V gene TRBV7-9; D is perhaps TRBD1 (6 bases). The V gene's germline CDR1 is SEHNR and CDR2 FQNEAQ (reference sequence). V was shortened by 3 bases and J by 6 bases, with 12 bases between the two germline ends. The CDR3 runs 13 residues. CDR3 residues: CASSLEQGFEQYF. The CDR3 DNA sequence: TGTGCCAGCAGCTTGGAACAGGGCTTCGAGCAGTACTTC.

The rearrangement uses TRBV29-1 and TRBJ2-5; 7 positions match TRBD2. This CDR3 has 21 residues. Germline assignment: CDR1 SQVTM and CDR2 ANQGSEA. V was clipped by 5 bases and J by 1 base; unmatched bases: 28. CDR3 bases: TGCAGCGTTCTCCAAGGCCACCAAGGACTAGTCGGGTGGTGGTCCCAAGAGACCCAGTACTTC. Amino acid sequence: CSVLQGHQGLVGWWSQETQYF.

The rearrangement links TRBV2 to TRBJ2-7, with D possibly being TRBD1 (6 bases). V was pared by 11 bases and J by 0 bases, with 11 bases between. Germline CDR1 SNHLY, CDR2 FYNNEI. This CDR3 region has 12 residues. CDR3 loop: CAGTGSSYEQYF. In DNA, the CDR3 is TGTGCCGGTACAGGGAGCTCCTACGAGCAGTACTTC.

The chain employs TRBV28 and TRBJ2-7; D gene uncertain. Trimming removed 3 bases from V and 1 base from J, with 13 bases in between. The germline V gene has CDR1 MDHEN and CDR2 SYDVKM. The CDR3 runs 15 residues. Written as DNA, the CDR3 is TGTGCCAGCAGTTTTTCTGGGCGACGGTCCTACGAGCAGTACTTC. It yields the protein CASSFSGRRSYEQYF.

The chain has TRBV7-8 and TRBJ2-1; 8 positions match TRBD2. Germline CDR1 SGHVS, CDR2 FQNEAQ. This CDR3 has 16 amino acids. The V segment lost 2 bases and the J segment 0 bases; nucleotides outside the gene matches: 3. The CDR3 protein is CASSLRSGSSYNEQFF. CDR3 DNA sequence: TGTGCCAGCAGCTTACGGAGCGGGAGCTCCTACAATGAGCAGTTCTTC.

V usage is TRBV7-9 and J usage is TRBJ1-5; maybe TRBD1 (6 bases). Germline values: CDR1 SEHNR, CDR2 FQNEAQ (reference sequence). The CDR3 loop spans 14 amino acids. The V and J ends lost 5 bases and 1 base respectively, with 9 bases between them. CDR3 protein: CASSRRGSNQPQHF. CDR3 DNA sequence: TGTGCCAGCAGCCGCAGGGGAAGCAATCAGCCCCAGCATTTT. The full variable domain, with the rest looked up from reference TRBV7-9 and TRBJ1-5, is DTGVSQNPRHKITKRGQNVTFRCDPISEHNRLYWYRQTLGQGPEFLTYFQNEAQLEKSRLLSDRFSAERPKGSFSTLEIQRTEQGDSAMYLCASSRRGSNQPQHFGDGTRLSIL.

V and J are TRBV19 and TRBJ2-7, with 11 positions matching TRBD1. The V and J ends lost 5 bases and 7 bases, in that order; junction bases with no gene match: 7. This CDR3 has 14 amino acids. The V gene's germline CDR1 is LNHDA and CDR2 SQIVND (reference sequence). Here the CDR3 reads CASSPWTGGGEQYF. CDR3 nucleotide sequence: TGTGCCAGTAGTCCCTGGACAGGGGGCGGAGAGCAGTACTTC.

The J gene is TRBJ1-1, the V gene TRBV10-3, with D possibly being TRBD1 (5 bases). Germline lookup yields CDR1 ENHRY and CDR2 SYGVKD. The V and J ends lost 11 bases and 0 bases respectively, with 13 bases between them. The CDR3 is 13 amino acids. CDR3 nucleotides: TGTGCCGTAGACGGGACTCTGAACACTGAAGCTTTCTTT. Translating it yields CAVDGTLNTEAFF.

The gene calls are TRBV3-1 (or the pseudogene TRBV3-2) and TRBJ2-7; D is undetermined. The V end was cut by 0 bases, the J end by 2 bases, with 11 bases between. The CDR3 totals 15 residues. Germline-derived CDR1 and CDR2 are LGHDT and YNNKEL (reference sequence). The DNA of the CDR3 is TGTGCCAGCAGCCAAGAATGGCACCTCCCCTACGAGCAGTACTTC. Amino acid sequence: CASSQEWHLPYEQYF.

The chain carries TRBV9 and TRBJ2-1, with 8 bases matching TRBD1. CDR3 size: 15 residues. CDR1 and CDR2 from the germline V gene are SGDLS and YYNGEE. With V trimmed by 0 bases and J by 4 bases, 3 bases remained unmatched. The chain's CDR3 is CASSVADRVYNEQFF. CDR3 sequence (DNA): TGTGCCAGCAGCGTAGCGGACAGGGTTTACAATGAGCAGTTCTTC.

The V call is TRBV19, the J call TRBJ1-3; the D gene is possibly TRBD1 (5 bases). CDR3 size: 15 residues. The germline CDR1 and CDR2 sequences are LNHDA and SQIVND (reference sequence). The V and J ends lost 6 bases and 0 bases respectively, with 12 bases between them. The DNA of the CDR3 is TGTGCCAGTAGCGGGGGGAGCGGCTCTGGAAACACCATATATTTT. It codes for CASSGGSGSGNTIYF.

The V call is TRBV7-9, the J call TRBJ2-6; tentative D call: TRBD2 (7 bases). CDR3 length: 19 residues. Germline lookup yields CDR1 SEHNR and CDR2 FQNEAQ (reference sequence). V was shortened by 5 bases and J by 1 base, with 21 bases between the two germline ends. CDR3 loop: CASSPFFGGARSGANVLTF. The CDR3 coding sequence is TGTGCCAGCAGCCCGTTTTTTGGGGGGGCGCGATCTGGGGCCAACGTCCTGACTTTC.

This clone has a single count. CDR3 sequence (DNA): TGTGCCAGCAGCCCGGGACAGGAAAACACTGAAGCTTTCTTT. Translation: CASSPGQENTEAFF. This chain connects TRBV9 to TRBJ1-1, with 8 bases aligning to TRBD1. V lost 4 bases to trimming and J lost 2 bases; unmatched junction nucleotides: 4. The CDR3 is 14 residues long. Germline CDR1 reads SGDLS; CDR2 reads YYNGEE.